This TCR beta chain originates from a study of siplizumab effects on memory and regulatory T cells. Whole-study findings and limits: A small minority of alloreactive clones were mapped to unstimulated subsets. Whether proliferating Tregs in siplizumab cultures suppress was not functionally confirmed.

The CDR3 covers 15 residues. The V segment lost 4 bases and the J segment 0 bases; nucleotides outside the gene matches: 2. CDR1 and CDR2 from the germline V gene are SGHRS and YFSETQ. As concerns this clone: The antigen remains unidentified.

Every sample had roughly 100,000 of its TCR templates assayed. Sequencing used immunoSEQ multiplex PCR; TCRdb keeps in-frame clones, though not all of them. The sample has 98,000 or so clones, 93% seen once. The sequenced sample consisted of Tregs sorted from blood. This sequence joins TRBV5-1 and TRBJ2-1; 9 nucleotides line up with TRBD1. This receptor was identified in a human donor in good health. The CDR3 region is CASSGTGSSYNEQFF. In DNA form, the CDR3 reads TGCGCCAGCAGCGGGACAGGGAGCTCCTACAATGAGCAGTTCTTC.